The rows below give T cell receptor beta chains drawn from one sample of a study of Ad26.COV2.S vaccination and SARS-CoV-2 variants. The assay was immunoSEQ multiplex PCR, and TCRdb's table has in-frame clones only and misses some. The sample comprises around 400,000 clones, roughly 85% of which are singletons, and roughly 7.4% rests with the top ten. This material consisted of peripheral blood, taken in a trial of Ad26.COV2.S vaccine versus placebo. The receptors derive from a person between 18 and 59 years old who received the Ad26.COV2.S COVID-19 vaccine or a placebo. Both conserved end residues are part of each CDR3. Fields, in order: V gene, J gene, D gene, clone size, CDR3 DNA, CDR3 protein. The D gene is left open where the match is weak. Expanded clones are given a class, and other clones once, few, many or no size at all.

V: TRBV5-5
J: TRBJ2-5
D: -
size: -
DNA: TGTGCCAGCAGCTTAGCCAAGACCAGGGGCCAAGAGACCCAGTACTTC
CDR3: CASSLAKTRGQETQYF

V: TRBV5-5
J: TRBJ2-7
D: -
size: -
DNA: TGTGCCAGCAGTTCAGGGGGGGCCTACGAGCAGTACTTC
CDR3: CASSSGGAYEQYF

V: TRBV7-2
J: TRBJ1-4
D: -
size: -
DNA: TGTGCCAGCAGCTTAAGGCCCGAGGGAAAACTGTTTTTT
CDR3: CASSLRPEGKLFF

V: TRBV6-6
J: TRBJ2-5
D: TRBD2
size: -
DNA: TGTGCCAGCAGTTACGCGGGACTAGTTCAAGAGACCCAGTACTTC
CDR3: CASSYAGLVQETQYF

V: TRBV7-9
J: TRBJ2-1
D: -
size: -
DNA: TGTGCCAGCAGCTTCCCCCTAGCGACAGAGGTTAATGAGCAGTTCTTC
CDR3: CASSFPLATEVNEQFF

V: TRBV6-1
J: TRBJ2-7
D: -
size: -
DNA: TGTGCCAGCAGTGAGGCCCTCGACCCGACCTTCTCCTACGAGCAGTACTTC
CDR3: CASSEALDPTFSYEQYF

V: TRBV10-3
J: TRBJ2-7
D: TRBD2
size: -
DNA: TGTGCCATCAGTGAATTGGGACTAGCGGGTCGGGAGCAGTACTTC
CDR3: CAISELGLAGREQYF

V: TRBV11-2
J: TRBJ1-4
D: -
size: -
DNA: TGTGCCAGCAGCCACGGGGCTGAAAAACTGTTTTTT
CDR3: CASSHGAEKLFF

V: TRBV7-9
J: TRBJ2-7
D: TRBD1
size: -
DNA: TGTGCCAGCAGCTCGGACAGGTTTTACGAGCAGTACTTC
CDR3: CASSSDRFYEQYF

V: TRBV4-1
J: TRBJ1-2
D: -
size: -
DNA: TGCGCCAGCAGCCAAGATAGGGCAGGAAGTAGCTATGGCTACACCTTC
CDR3: CASSQDRAGSSYGYTF

V: TRBV7-2
J: TRBJ2-3
D: -
size: -
DNA: TGTGCCAGCAGCTTAGGGGGTCGGGGGACAAATACGCAGTATTTT
CDR3: CASSLGGRGTNTQYF

V: TRBV12-1
J: TRBJ2-2
D: -
size: once
DNA: TGTGCCAGCAGCTTGATCGCTAGCGGGGAACTCACCGGGGAGCTGTTTTTT
CDR3: CASSLIASGELTGELFF

V: TRBV6-6
J: TRBJ1-3
D: -
size: -
DNA: TGTGCCAGCAGCGAGGAAAGGGGAAACACCATATATTTT
CDR3: CASSEERGNTIYF

V: TRBV5-6
J: TRBJ2-7
D: -
size: many
DNA: TGTGCCAGCAGCTTGACGGGCCGCGAACGTGGGCAGTACTTC
CDR3: CASSLTGRERGQYF

V: TRBV5-6
J: TRBJ2-2
D: -
size: -
DNA: -
CDR3: CASSLTGGRAGSCFF

V: TRBV7-9
J: TRBJ1-3
D: -
size: many
DNA: TGTGCCAGCAGCTTTGCAGGGACCTCTGGAAACACCATATATTTT
CDR3: CASSFAGTSGNTIYF

V: TRBV20-1
J: TRBJ2-3
D: -
size: -
DNA: TGCAGTGCTAGTGTCAGCACAGATACGCAGTATTTT
CDR3: CSASVSTDTQYF

V: TRBV4-3
J: TRBJ2-3
D: TRBD2
size: -
DNA: TGCGCCAGCAGCCAAGAAGGTCGGACTAGCGGGTGGACAGATACGCAGTATTTT
CDR3: CASSQEGRTSGWTDTQYF

V: TRBV19
J: TRBJ1-2
D: -
size: -
DNA: TGTGCCAGCCAGGGTCTGGGGCGCCCAGGGGACTATGGCTACACCTTC
CDR3: CASQGLGRPGDYGYTF

V: TRBV20-1
J: TRBJ1-1
D: -
size: -
DNA: TGCAGTGCCTTGATGGTTACTGAAGCTTTCTTT
CDR3: CSALMVTEAFF

V: TRBV19
J: TRBJ2-3
D: -
size: once
DNA: TGTGCCAGTAGTCTAGTTTCTACAGATACGCAGTATTTT
CDR3: CASSLVSTDTQYF

V: TRBV9
J: TRBJ1-4
D: -
size: -
DNA: TGTGCCAGCAGCGGAGGAACTAATGAAAAACTGTTTTTT
CDR3: CASSGGTNEKLFF

V: TRBV7-8
J: TRBJ1-5
D: TRBD1
size: -
DNA: TGTGCCAGCAGCTTGGGGACAGGGGGCGATCAGCCCCAGCATTTT
CDR3: CASSLGTGGDQPQHF

V: TRBV7-2
J: TRBJ1-1
D: -
size: -
DNA: TGTGCCAGCAGCCCTATGGAGAACACTGAAGCTTTCTTT
CDR3: CASSPMENTEAFF

V: TRBV6-5
J: TRBJ2-5
D: TRBD2
size: -
DNA: TGTGCCAGCAGTTACCGGGGAGCGGGAGTAGGAGAGACCCAGTACTTC
CDR3: CASSYRGAGVGETQYF

V: TRBV6-5
J: TRBJ2-1
D: TRBD1
size: -
DNA: TGTGCCAGTGGATCCGGGACAGCTACCTACAATGAGCAGTTCTTC
CDR3: CASGSGTATYNEQFF

V: TRBV4-2
J: TRBJ2-3
D: -
size: -
DNA: TGTGCCAGCAGCCAAGACTTATGGGATTCGTTGGCTAGCACAGATACGCAGTATTTT
CDR3: CASSQDLWDSLASTDTQYF

V: TRBV29-1
J: TRBJ2-7
D: -
size: once
DNA: TGCAGCGTTTTGGGGGGGCCCTGGTACGAGCAGTACTTC
CDR3: CSVLGGPWYEQYF

V: TRBV5-6
J: TRBJ2-3
D: TRBD2
size: -
DNA: TGTGCCAGCAGCAAACGGGGACTAGCGGGAGCCGATACGCAGTATTTT
CDR3: CASSKRGLAGADTQYF

V: TRBV9
J: TRBJ2-1
D: TRBD2
size: -
DNA: TGTGCCAGCAGCGCGGGGGGGTCCCTCAATGAGCAGTTCTTC
CDR3: CASSAGGSLNEQFF

V: TRBV19
J: TRBJ1-5
D: -
size: once
DNA: TGTGCCAGTAGTATAGTGTCCAGCAATCAGCCCCAGCATTTT
CDR3: CASSIVSSNQPQHF

V: TRBV11-2
J: TRBJ2-1
D: -
size: -
DNA: TGTGCCAGCAGCTTATTCCTGGATAATGAGCAGTTCTTC
CDR3: CASSLFLDNEQFF

V: TRBV19
J: TRBJ2-1
D: -
size: -
DNA: TGTGCCAGTAGTATACAGCGACATGAGCAGTTCTTC
CDR3: CASSIQRHEQFF

V: TRBV12-5
J: TRBJ2-7
D: TRBD2
size: -
DNA: TGTGCTAGTGGTTTTGCGGGAGCCTACGAGCAGTACTTC
CDR3: CASGFAGAYEQYF

V: TRBV2
J: TRBJ1-2
D: -
size: few
DNA: TGTGCCAGCAGATTCTCAGGGGAAGGCTACACCTTC
CDR3: CASRFSGEGYTF

V: TRBV29-1
J: TRBJ1-2
D: -
size: -
DNA: TGCAGCGTTGTGGCTATATGGGGAGGGAATGGCTACACCTTC
CDR3: CSVVAIWGGNGYTF

V: TRBV5-1
J: TRBJ1-3
D: TRBD1
size: -
DNA: TGCGCCAGCAGTTTCTCGGCCGGCAGGGGGCCGAAGTCTGGAAACACCATATATTTT
CDR3: CASSFSAGRGPKSGNTIYF

V: TRBV4-2
J: TRBJ2-2
D: -
size: many
DNA: TGTGCCAGCAGCCAAGATCCCGGGGGCGAGCACGGGGAGCTGTTTTTT
CDR3: CASSQDPGGEHGELFF

V: TRBV11-2
J: TRBJ2-7
D: -
size: -
DNA: TGTGCCAGCAGCCCTGAGGGGACTCCTCGCTACGAGCAGTACTTC
CDR3: CASSPEGTPRYEQYF

V: TRBV27
J: TRBJ2-2
D: -
size: -
DNA: TGTGCCAGCAGTTTAGCAGGGAACACCGGGGAGCTGTTTTTT
CDR3: CASSLAGNTGELFF

V: TRBV11-3
J: TRBJ2-1
D: TRBD2
size: once
DNA: TGTGCCACTAGCAGGGCGGGAGTGGATGTGAATGAGCAGTTCTTC
CDR3: CATSRAGVDVNEQFF

V: TRBV5-4
J: TRBJ2-3
D: TRBD1
size: -
DNA: TGTGCCAGCAGCCTGGGACAGGGAGAGGCAGATACGCAGTATTTT
CDR3: CASSLGQGEADTQYF

V: TRBV5-1
J: TRBJ2-5
D: -
size: -
DNA: TGCGCCAGCAGCCCCAACGGGGCCCTGGTGGGGGAGACCCAGTACTTC
CDR3: CASSPNGALVGETQYF